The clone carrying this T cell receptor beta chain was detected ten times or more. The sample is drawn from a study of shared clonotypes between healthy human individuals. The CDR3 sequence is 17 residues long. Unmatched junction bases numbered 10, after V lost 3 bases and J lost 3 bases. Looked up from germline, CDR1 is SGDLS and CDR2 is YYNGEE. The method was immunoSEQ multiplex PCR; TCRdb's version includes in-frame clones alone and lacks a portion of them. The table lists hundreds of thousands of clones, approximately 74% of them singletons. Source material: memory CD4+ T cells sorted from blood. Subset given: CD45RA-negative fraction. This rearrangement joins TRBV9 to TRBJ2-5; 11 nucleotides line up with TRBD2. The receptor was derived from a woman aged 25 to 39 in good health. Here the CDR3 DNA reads TGTGCCAGCAGCGCAAATAAGGGGACTAGCGGAAAAGAGACCCAGTACTTC. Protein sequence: CASSANKGTSGKETQYF.